Listed here is a single T cell receptor beta chain. Its antigen remains unknown. Germline values: CDR1 MGHDK, CDR2 SYGVNS. Deletions cut 5 bases from V and 4 bases from J, with 9 bases between. The CDR3 runs to 14 residues. This sample is drawn from a study of T cell responses to AZD1222 COVID-19 vaccine. Study-wide results and limits: Spike was spanned by vaccine-associated CD4 TCRs, with dominance at 160-218 and 743-854. Donors were mostly white British, more females; clonal diversity possibly underestimated. Within unmutated variant regions lay the reported targets of nearly half of spike-specific TCRs.

Second-dose intervals near 4 or 12 weeks were combined. Libraries were prepared by immunoSEQ multiplex PCR; TCRdb keeps only in-frame clonotypes and omits some of them. The data hold some 280,000 clones, with around 93% observed a single time. The origin of this receptor is an adult who received the AZD1222 COVID-19 vaccine. Here the sequenced sample was peripheral blood, taken 28 days after the second AZD1222 dose. The rearrangement uses TRBV25-1 and TRBJ1-6; D remains ambiguous. The CDR3 DNA follows: TGTGCCAGCAGTCTCAACAGTTATAATTCACCCCTCCACTTT. The encoded protein is CASSLNSYNSPLHF.